This TCR beta chain derives from a study of vaccination and CD4 T cells after COVID-19. The overall study: In the control cultures, a CEFX pool, an HIV-1 Nef pool, or no peptide was supplied.

An Oncomine TCR Beta short-read assay was used to sequence the DNA from cultured CD4+ T cells. TCRdb fed the PCR reads into MiXCR, producing one record per CDR3 protein. The sample holds approximately 9,900 distinct CDR3 sequences; approximately 51% are singletons and the top ten take about a sixth. Treatment defined: approximately 11-day PBMC culture with coronavirus spike peptide pools or control peptides (ViraFEST assay). Study-level results: Although the median of SARS-CoV-2-reactive clonotypes rose from around 20 to 38, the change was not significant.

The CDR3 has 17 residues. Trimming cost V 1 base and J 6 bases, with 20 bases left between them. Germline V gene sequence: CDR1 SGHAT, CDR2 FQNNGV. This clonotype was seen a few times. Its antigen is not identified. Sequenced input: CD4+ T cells from blood, cultured in vitro. The chain combines TRBV11-2 with TRBJ2-3; D gene uncertain. This clonotype was obtained from a human donor who had recovered from COVID-19. The CDR3 loop reads CASSLGFPDGSPDTQYF. Here the CDR3 DNA reads TGTGCCAGCAGCTTAGGCTTTCCGGACGGCTCCCCCGATACGCAGTATTTT.